This TCR beta chain was found in a study of radiation and T cells in renal cell carcinoma. Study-wide results and caveats: In blood, top tumor clones expanded by 2 weeks, shrinking by 4.

Concerning this clone itself: Its antigen is not identified.

The assay was immunoSEQ multiplex PCR, and TCRdb's table has in-frame clones only and misses some. This table has more than 120,000 clones, approximately 86% appearing once. V lost 6 bases to trimming and J lost 4 bases; unmatched junction nucleotides: 6. The CDR3 runs to 13 residues. In germline, CDR1 is SGHDT, CDR2 YYEEEE. Specified time point: blood 4 weeks post-SBRT, at nephrectomy. Treatment defined: 15 Gy SBRT to primary tumor, nephrectomy 4 weeks later. Clear cell pathology was present in this patient's renal cell carcinoma. V gene TRBV5-6 combines with J gene TRBJ1-2, with TRBD1 matching 7 bases. The origin of this receptor is a woman aged 50 to 60 with renal cell carcinoma. The starting material was blood, obtained from a patient whose treatment included radiotherapy and nephrectomy. CDR3: CASIPRGAYGYTF. The CDR3 DNA is TGTGCCAGCATTCCCAGGGGGGCCTATGGCTACACCTTC.